This T cell receptor beta chain comes out of a study of T cell responses to AZD1222 COVID-19 vaccine. Study findings and constraints: Regions left unmutated in variants are reportedly the target of nearly half of spike-specific TCRs. Donors were mostly white British, more females; clonal diversity possibly underestimated. Only six individuals given AZD1222 were seropositive at baseline.

Of note for this clone: Its specificity is not known.

The germline V gene has CDR1 LGHDT and CDR2 YNNKEL (reference sequence). The CDR3 runs to 12 residues. V lost 0 bases and J 8 bases, leaving 8 bases between the germline ends. TCRdb's copy holds only in-frame clones and misses some; the assay was immunoSEQ multiplex PCR. This sample carries some 100,000 clones, about 90% of them seen once, and the ten largest clones take roughly 5.2%. This sequence was found in an adult in good health. The sample in question was peripheral blood, obtained on day 0 of AZD1222 vaccination. The J gene is TRBJ2-7, the V gene TRBV3-1 (or the pseudogene TRBV3-2); no firm D call. CDR3 amino acids: CASSQDLTQQYF. The CDR3 nucleotides read TGTGCCAGCAGCCAAGACCTAACGCAGCAGTACTTC.